A single sample is the source of the 20 T cell receptor beta chains below, sequenced in a study of cytotoxic CD8 clonotypes in ibrutinib-treated CLL (dated by TCRdb to the early 2020s). The protocol used for the library was the immunoSEQ multiplex PCR assay. TCRdb retrieved this table from immuneACCESS and kept in-frame rearrangements only. Not all clones are present; in checked studies, unresolved V genes account for under half, and no reason is known for the remainder. The sample includes about 160,000 clones, with approximately 90% observed a single time. Clones ranked in the top ten supply over 2.5% of the sample. Sample time point, as interpreted from the label and publication: progressive disease on ibrutinib. The source material was PBMCs, sampled at disease progression, from a patient treated with ibrutinib. Receptors originate from a human donor with chronic lymphocytic leukemia.

This chain connects TRBV19 to TRBJ1-2; 10 nucleotides agree with TRBD1. The CDR3 spans 14 residues. The junction had 10 bases not matched to a gene; V was cut back by 10 bases and J by 5 bases. Germline loops: CDR1 LNHDA, CDR2 SQIVND (reference sequence). In DNA, the CDR3 is TGTGCCACTATATCCCGGGACAGGGGATATGGCTACACCTTC. This sequence encodes CATISRDRGYGYTF.

This chain links TRBV2 with TRBJ1-1; D may be TRBD1 (5 bases). CDR1 and CDR2 (germline): SNHLY, FYNNEI. This CDR3 has 13 amino acids. V dropped 6 bases and J dropped 2 bases, with 10 bases sitting between them. The CDR3 sequence: CASRGDSNTEAFF. The CDR3 DNA reads TGTGCCAGCAGGGGAGACAGTAACACTGAAGCTTTCTTT.

The chain uses TRBV27 and TRBJ2-5; a weak D match, TRBD2 (5 bases). CDR1 is MNHEY, CDR2 SMNVEV, per germline (reference sequence). There are 13 residues in the CDR3. Trimming removed 5 bases at V and 5 bases at J, with 12 bases between. The chain's CDR3 is CASSRGSRETQYF. In DNA, the CDR3 is TGTGCCAGCAGTCGAGGGAGTAGGGAGACCCAGTACTTC.

The gene calls are TRBV30 and TRBJ2-7, with D possibly being TRBD1 or TRBD2 (5 bases each). Germline lookup yields CDR1 GTSNPN and CDR2 SVGIG (reference sequence). V lost 5 bases and J lost 3, with 14 bases in between. This CDR3 spans 13 amino acids. In DNA form, the CDR3 reads TGTGCCTGGGGGTGGGACGCCAACTACGAGCAGTACTTC. Translating it yields CAWGWDANYEQYF.

The V and J genes are TRBV28 and TRBJ1-1, with D possibly matching TRBD1 (5 bases). This CDR3 region has 17 residues. CDR1 is MDHEN, CDR2 SYDVKM, per germline. V lost 8 bases to trimming and J lost 1 base, with 23 bases between them. The CDR3 spells CASAPSGSGGGNTEAFF. The CDR3 bases are TGTGCCAGCGCCCCCTCTGGCTCCGGTGGGGGGAACACTGAAGCTTTCTTT.

V gene TRBV7-3 combines with J gene TRBJ2-3, with TRBD1 matching over 7 bases. CDR1 is SGHTA and CDR2 is FQGTGA in the germline V gene. This CDR3 is built from 15 residues. The V gene end was trimmed by 5 bases and the J gene end by 4 bases; junction bases not matched to a gene: 9. CDR3 residues: CASSATGTVADTQYF. CDR3 bases: TGTGCCAGCAGCGCGACCGGGACAGTTGCAGATACGCAGTATTTT.

This clone was observed a few times. This chain connects TRBV7-8 to TRBJ2-5, with TRBD2 matching 7 bases. The CDR3 spans 15 residues. V was pared by 0 bases and J by 2 bases, with 3 bases of the junction left unmatched. Germline V gene data show CDR1 as SGHVS and CDR2 as FQNEAQ. CDR3 protein: CASSLAGRGQETQYF. The CDR3 nucleotides read TGTGCCAGCAGCTTAGCTGGGCGGGGGCAAGAGACCCAGTACTTC. Using reference TRBV7-8 and TRBJ2-5 for the parts outside the CDR3, the full variable domain is GAGVSQSPRYKVAKRGQDVALRCDPISGHVSLFWYQQALGQGPEFLTYFQNEAQLDKSGLPSDRFFAERPEGSVSTLKIQRTQQEDSAVYLCASSLAGRGQETQYFGPGTRLLVL.

V usage is TRBV5-1 and J usage is TRBJ2-2; D is uncertain. The CDR3 is 17 residues long. CDR1 SGHRS and CDR2 YFSETQ come from the germline V gene. V was trimmed by 3 bases and J by 0 bases, leaving 15 bases between them. The CDR3 spells CASSYYSSGANTGELFF. As DNA, the CDR3 is TGCGCCAGCAGCTACTATTCGAGTGGTGCGAACACCGGGGAGCTGTTTTTT.

The J gene is TRBJ2-1, the V gene TRBV28; D remains unclear. CDR1 is MDHEN and CDR2 is SYDVKM in the germline V gene. V shed 6 bases and J shed 9 bases, with 12 bases lying between them. CDR3 length: 12 residues. This CDR3 reads CASSPLIGEQFF. Written as DNA, the CDR3 is TGTGCCAGCAGCCCCCTCATTGGTGAGCAGTTCTTC.

This chain connects TRBV30 to TRBJ1-2, with 10 bases identical to TRBD1. The CDR3 is 15 residues long. The germline V gene has CDR1 GTSNPN and CDR2 SVGIG (reference sequence). After removal of 4 bases from V and 4 bases from J, the junction contained 9 bases not matched to a gene. The CDR3 region is CAWTPGTGESYGYTF. CDR3 bases: TGTGCCTGGACGCCCGGGACAGGGGAATCCTATGGCTACACCTTC.

The V gene is TRBV9, the J gene TRBJ2-6, with 8 bases matching TRBD1. V gave up 4 bases and J gave up 4 bases; unmatched junction bases: 10. CDR1 SGDLS and CDR2 YYNGEE come from the germline V gene. This CDR3 region has 17 residues. The CDR3 here is CASSSDRGQPGANVLTF. The CDR3 DNA reads as TGTGCCAGCAGCTCCGACAGGGGTCAACCCGGGGCCAACGTCCTGACTTTC.

The chain combines TRBV4-1 with TRBJ2-2; 7 bases agree with TRBD2. The CDR3 spans 16 residues. The V segment lost 8 bases and the J segment 5 bases; nucleotides outside the gene matches: 14. CDR1 and CDR2 from the germline V gene are MGHRA and YSYEKL. The CDR3, as DNA: TGCGCCAGCCGAGGGACTGGGAGGGCCGGGACCGGGGAGCTGTTTTTT. Translated: CASRGTGRAGTGELFF.

The chain couples TRBV5-1 to TRBJ2-2; no clear D. With 0 bases removed from V and 0 bases from J, the gap between germline ends came to 9 bases. Germline-derived CDR1 and CDR2 are SGHRS and YFSETQ. CDR3 length: 16 amino acids. CDR3 bases: TGCGCCAGCAGCTTGGGGTATGGATCGAACACCGGGGAGCTGTTTTTT. Protein product: CASSLGYGSNTGELFF.

This chain's CDR3 is CTSSQRVGTSGSDEQYF. The CDR3 coding sequence is TGCACCAGCAGCCAAAGAGTGGGGACTAGCGGGTCGGACGAGCAGTACTTC. The chain joins TRBV1 to TRBJ2-7; the D segment call TRBD2 is taken from the table without a DNA check. TRBV1 is annotated as a pseudogene. The CDR3 is 17 amino acids.

V usage is TRBV30 and J usage is TRBJ2-7; no clear D gene. V was shortened by 7 bases and J by 6 bases, with 19 bases between the two germline ends. This CDR3 is 13 amino acids long. Germline V gene lookup returns CDR1 GTSNPN and CDR2 SVGIG (reference sequence). CDR3 in amino acids: CASEGVFMGEQYF. In DNA form, the CDR3 reads TGTGCCTCCGAAGGTGTGTTTATGGGCGAGCAGTACTTC.

V usage is TRBV5-1 and J usage is TRBJ1-2, with unresolved D. The V gene's germline CDR1 is SGHRS and CDR2 YFSETQ. This CDR3 region has 15 residues. Trimming removed 0 bases at V and 0 bases at J, with 9 bases between. The CDR3 DNA is TGCGCCAGCAGCTTGGCCGGCGGCACTAACTATGGCTACACCTTC. It codes for CASSLAGGTNYGYTF.

Comments on this clone: A read error may account for a junction end that differs from germline. The chain combines TRBV11-3 with TRBJ1-1; D gene ambiguous. Germline V gene data show CDR1 as SGHNT and CDR2 as YENEEA. This CDR3 has 11 amino acids. As DNA, the CDR3 is TGTGCCAGCAGCTTATACGGCGGAGTAGTCTTT. This encodes CASSLYGGVVF. Full variable domain (outside the CDR3, taken from reference TRBV11-3 and TRBJ1-1): EAGVVQSPRYKIIEKKQPVAFWCNPISGHNTLYWYLQNLGQGPELLIRYENEEAVDDSQLPKDRFSAERLKGVDSTLKIQPAELGDSAVYLCASSLYGGVVFGQGTRLTVV.

This chain uses TRBV5-1 with TRBJ2-3; 7 bases line up with TRBD2. Germline V gene lookup returns CDR1 SGHRS and CDR2 YFSETQ. The V segment lost 7 bases and the J segment 1 base; nucleotides outside the gene matches: 9. The CDR3 has 15 residues. The CDR3 DNA follows: TGCGCCAGCGAGAATCGAGCGGGGCGCACAGATACGCAGTATTTT. Its translation: CASENRAGRTDTQYF.

The chain employs TRBV18 and TRBJ2-3; the D is unclear. Trimming pared 2 bases from V and 4 bases from J, leaving 13 bases between. The CDR3 sequence is 15 residues long. Germline lookup yields CDR1 KGHSH and CDR2 LQKENI. The CDR3 here is CASSPTMGNADTQYF. CDR3 DNA sequence: TGTGCCAGCTCACCAACCATGGGGAATGCAGATACGCAGTATTTT. Full variable domain (outside the CDR3, taken from reference TRBV18 and TRBJ2-3): NAGVMQNPRHLVRRRGQEARLRCSPMKGHSHVYWYRQLPEEGLKFMVYLQKENIIDESGMPKERFSAEFPKEGPSILRIQQVVRGDSAAYFCASSPTMGNADTQYFGPGTRLTVL.

This rearrangement joins TRBV7-2 to TRBJ1-1; TRBD1 agrees at 10 bases. CDR3 length equals 15 residues. Trimming cost V 4 bases and J 7 bases; bases outside gene matches: 9. From germline, CDR1 is SGHTA and CDR2 FQGNSA. The CDR3 sequence is CASSSGTGAVLEAFF. Here the CDR3 DNA reads TGTGCCAGCAGCTCAGGGACAGGGGCAGTCCTTGAAGCTTTCTTT.